One and the same sample provided the 14 T cell receptor beta chains below, sequenced in a study of control samples from healthy donors and cancer patients. Profiling relied on immunoSEQ multiplex PCR, and the TCRdb table lists in-frame clones only, not all of them. This sample has over 60,000 clones, with 70% to 90% found just once. Sequencing was done on a sample of blood. The receptors stem from a man aged 40-50 years in good health.

V usage is TRBV18 and J usage is TRBJ2-7; a possible D gene is TRBD2 (5 bases). CDR1 KGHSH and CDR2 LQKENI come from the germline V gene. This CDR3 region has 15 residues. Trimming cost V 2 bases and J 0 bases, with 11 bases left between them. The chain's CDR3 is CASSPEASGSYEQYF. CDR3 nucleotide sequence: TGTGCCAGCTCACCAGAGGCCAGCGGCTCCTACGAGCAGTACTTC.

This sequence joins TRBV27 and TRBJ2-2; the match to TRBD1 covers 12 bases. CDR1 MNHEY and CDR2 SMNVEV come from the germline V gene (reference sequence). Germline trimming cut 6 bases from V and 7 bases from J; bases unmatched to any gene: 3. The CDR3 is 14 residues long. Here the CDR3 reads CASRGQGAGGELFF. Written as DNA, the CDR3 is TGTGCCAGCAGGGGACAGGGGGCGGGCGGGGAGCTGTTTTTT.

The V call is TRBV2, the J call TRBJ1-4, with 7 bases lining up with TRBD1. The CDR3 covers 13 residues. CDR1 is SNHLY and CDR2 is FYNNEI in the germline V gene. V gave up 5 bases and J gave up 7 bases; unmatched junction bases: 4. Here the CDR3 DNA reads TGTGCCAGCAGTCGACAGGGCGGTGAAAAACTGTTTTTT. This gives the protein CASSRQGGEKLFF.

The chain has TRBV7-3 and TRBJ2-1; the match to TRBD2 covers 7 bases. The CDR3 spans 15 residues. The germline gives CDR1 SGHTA, CDR2 FQGTGA. V dropped 2 bases and J dropped 7; count of bases not matched to a gene: 8. CDR3 DNA: TGTGCCAGCAGCTTATCATCGACTAGCCAAAATGAGCAGTTCTTC. The encoded protein is CASSLSSTSQNEQFF.

Notes on this clone: Other nucleotide sequences from this sample produce the same CDR3. The chain recombines TRBV28 with TRBJ1-1; 8 bases match TRBD1. The J segment lost 1 base and the V segment lost 6 bases, leaving 1 base of the junction unmatched. This CDR3 comprises 13 residues. Germline V gene data show CDR1 as MDHEN and CDR2 as SYDVKM. The CDR3 sequence is CASRGQGNTEAFF. CDR3 DNA sequence: TGTGCCAGCAGAGGACAGGGGAACACTGAAGCTTTCTTT.

The chain uses TRBV4-3 and TRBJ1-2; D is unclear. The CDR3 loop spans 14 amino acids. The V end was cut by 4 bases, the J end by 0 bases, with 9 bases between. Germline V gene lookup returns CDR1 LGHNA and CDR2 YSLEER. Here the CDR3 reads CASSLWTANYGYTF. CDR3 in DNA: TGCGCCAGCAGCCTTTGGACTGCTAACTATGGCTACACCTTC.

The genes are TRBV15 and TRBJ2-1; the match to TRBD2 covers 11 bases. Germline CDR1 is LNHNV and CDR2 is YYDKDF (reference sequence). CDR3 size: 15 residues. The ends lost 5 bases at V and 6 bases at J; junction bases unmatched: 6. The CDR3 nucleotides read TGTGCCACCAGCCTGCTAGCGGGGGGCACCAATGAGCAGTTCTTC. This encodes CATSLLAGGTNEQFF.

J is TRBJ1-6 and V is TRBV10-3, with 8 positions matching TRBD1. V was pared by 6 bases and J by 9 bases, with 7 bases of the junction left unmatched. The CDR3 loop spans 14 amino acids. Germline V lookup: CDR1 ENHRY, CDR2 SYGVKD. This CDR3 reads CAISADRASSPLHF. CDR3 nucleotides: TGTGCCATCAGCGCGGACAGGGCTAGTTCACCCCTCCACTTT.

V usage is TRBV28 and J usage is TRBJ1-2; 8 bases align to TRBD1. The V gene's germline CDR1 is MDHEN and CDR2 SYDVKM. V trimming: 6 bases; J trimming: 8 bases; junction bases outside the gene matches: 8. This CDR3 contains 13 residues. Here the CDR3 DNA reads TGTGCCAGCAGCGAACCGACAGGGGACGGCTACACCTTC. This gives the protein CASSEPTGDGYTF.

The rearrangement uses TRBV7-2 and TRBJ1-1; maybe TRBD1 (5 bases). Germline CDR1 SGHTA, CDR2 FQGNSA. CDR3 length: 13 residues. The V and J ends lost 7 bases and 11 bases respectively, with 20 bases between them. In DNA form, the CDR3 reads TGTGCCAGCACCCAAACGGGGGAGGGAGCGGCTTTCTTT. As protein: CASTQTGEGAAFF.

The V call is TRBV5-6, the J call TRBJ1-1; perhaps TRBD1 as D (6 bases). CDR3 length: 16 residues. The germline CDR1 and CDR2 sequences are SGHDT and YYEEEE. Trimming took 1 base from V and 1 from J, leaving 14 bases between them. The CDR3 DNA sequence: TGTGCCAGCAGCTTGATTCGTCAGGGGCGGAACACTGAAGCTTTCTTT. The encoded protein is CASSLIRQGRNTEAFF.

The genes are TRBV7-3 and TRBJ2-2; the match to TRBD2 covers 15 bases. Losses at the gene ends were 5 bases for V and 5 bases for J; bases not matched to a gene: 3. The length of the CDR3 is 16 residues. Germline V gene lookup returns CDR1 SGHTA and CDR2 FQGTGA. The CDR3 reads CASSTGLAGGTGELFF. The CDR3 DNA is TGTGCCAGCAGCACGGGACTAGCGGGAGGAACCGGGGAGCTGTTTTTT.

This chain links TRBV5-4 with TRBJ1-6, with TRBD1 matching over 9 bases. CDR3 length: 15 residues. The trim removed 3 bases at V and 4 bases at J, leaving 2 bases unmatched. Germline CDR1 reads SGHNT; CDR2 reads YYREEE (reference sequence). The CDR3 region is CASSYGTGYNSPLHF. CDR3 DNA sequence: TGTGCCAGCAGCTACGGGACAGGGTATAATTCACCCCTCCACTTT.

V and J are TRBV5-1 and TRBJ2-5; D ambiguous. Germline V gene data show CDR1 as SGHRS and CDR2 as YFSETQ. The CDR3 runs to 12 residues. The V gene lost 3 bases and the J gene lost 4 bases, with 7 bases spanning the gap. This CDR3 reads CASSSTGETQYF. CDR3 nucleotide sequence: TGCGCCAGCAGCTCTACGGGAGAGACCCAGTACTTC.